Detailed here is one TCR beta chain. These data belong to a study of blood T cell repertoires in COVID-19. The overall study: The samples span acute and convalescent COVID-19 from the United States, Italy and Spain. T cells, B-cell-depleted T cells, or PBMCs provided the cDNA or gDNA that served as material.

The CDR3 is 12 amino acids. V lost 1 base and J lost 8, with 8 bases in between. Germline loops: CDR1 LGHNA, CDR2 YSLEER. The authors' processing: Reference gene primer amplification yielded estimated nucleated cell counts. Libraries were prepared by immunoSEQ multiplex PCR; TCRdb keeps only in-frame clonotypes and omits some of them. V, J and clone size derive from that table, while D and trimming were established from the DNA sequence. This sample yields roughly 120,000 clones, of which under 80% are seen a single time; approximately 2.5% belongs to the top ten. This receptor was identified in an older man with acute or convalescent COVID-19. This chain links TRBV4-3 with TRBJ1-2, with D unresolved. The sample taken for sequencing was peripheral blood. This CDR3 is CASSQGSGGYTF. For the CDR3, the DNA is TGCGCCAGCAGCCAAGGGTCAGGCGGCTACACCTTC.